This T cell receptor beta chain derives from a study of radiotherapy plus CTLA-4 blockade in lung cancer. Broader study findings: An expansion of tumor-derived TCR clones occurred in blood after radiotherapy plus ipilimumab.

Comment on this clone: Its antigen remains unidentified.

Clones were sequenced by immunoSEQ multiplex PCR, and TCRdb holds only the in-frame ones, with some missing. The sample shows 40,000 or so clones, about three quarters of them seen only once. This CDR3 has 15 amino acids. Germline V gene sequence: CDR1 KGHSH, CDR2 LQKENI. V dropped 0 bases and J dropped 2 bases, with 10 bases sitting between them. V gene TRBV18 combines with J gene TRBJ2-5, with D possibly being TRBD2 (5 bases). This sequence originates from a human donor with non-small cell lung cancer who had stable disease on radiotherapy plus ipilimumab. Sequenced material: peripheral blood, taken from a patient treated with radiotherapy plus ipilimumab. The CDR3 spells CASSPPGGSQETQYF. In DNA form, the CDR3 reads TGTGCCAGCTCACCACCGGGCGGGTCGCAAGAGACCCAGTACTTC.